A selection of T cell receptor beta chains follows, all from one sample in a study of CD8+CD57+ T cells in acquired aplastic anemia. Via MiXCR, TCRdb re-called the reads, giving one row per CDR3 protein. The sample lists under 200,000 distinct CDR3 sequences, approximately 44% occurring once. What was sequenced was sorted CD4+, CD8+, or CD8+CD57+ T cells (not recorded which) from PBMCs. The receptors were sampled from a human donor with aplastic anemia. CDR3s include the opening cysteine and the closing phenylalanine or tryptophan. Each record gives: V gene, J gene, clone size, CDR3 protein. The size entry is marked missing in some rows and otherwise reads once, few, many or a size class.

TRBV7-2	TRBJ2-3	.	CASSFSGAWADTQYF
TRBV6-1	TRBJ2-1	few	CASSGTGSKIYNEQFF
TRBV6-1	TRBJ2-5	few	CASTGTGRQETQYF
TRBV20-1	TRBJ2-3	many	CSASSESRGPTDTQYF
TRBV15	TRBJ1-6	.	CATSSLYRDSPLHF
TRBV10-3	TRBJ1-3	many	CAISRMTGVGAGNTIYF
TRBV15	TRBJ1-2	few	CATSTPGINYGYTF
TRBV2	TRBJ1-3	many	CASVEGSPGNTIYF
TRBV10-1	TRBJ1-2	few	CASSRDRSYGYTF
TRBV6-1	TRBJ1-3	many	CASSRTLLSGNTIYF
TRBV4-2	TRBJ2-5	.	CASSHQGAKETQYF
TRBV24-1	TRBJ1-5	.	CATSDGHQPQHF
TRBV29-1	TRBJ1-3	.	CSVDRDSGNTIYF
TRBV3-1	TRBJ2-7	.	CASSQPHYEQYF
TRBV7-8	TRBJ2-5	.	CASSITGGAETQYF
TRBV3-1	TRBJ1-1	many	CASSQVGGNTEAFF
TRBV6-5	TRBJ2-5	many	CASSYSSGQETQYF
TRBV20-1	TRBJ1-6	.	CSARGISSYNSPLHF
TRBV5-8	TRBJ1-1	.	CASSGSGTEAFF
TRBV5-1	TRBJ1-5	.	CATSLAGGDGDQPQHF
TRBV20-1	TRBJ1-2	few	CSAPSTVGNYGYTF
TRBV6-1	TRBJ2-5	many	CASSDGGGRETQYF
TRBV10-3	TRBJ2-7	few	CAITPGPDRGHEQYF
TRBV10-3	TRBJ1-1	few	CASSSSGGTEAFF